The entry below gives a single TCR beta chain sequence along with its context. It lacks a known antigen. No much larger clonotype is one base removed from it; base qualities were not supplied. Each clonotype received, on average, 10x coverage in deep resolution sequencing performed on a MiSeq, where the target depth lay between 1 in 1 million and 1 in 200,000 T cells. The immunoSEQ hsTCRB Kit was used to generate TCR beta libraries. Processing in the source paper ran as follows. Data were analyzed with ImmunoSEQ Data Assistant and ImmunoSEQ Analyzer, with V, D and J genes assigned per IMGT definitions. Clonality was computed as one minus normalized Shannon entropy of productive rearrangement frequencies, ranging from 0 to 1. Public clonotype analysis was restricted to overrepresented clonotypes comprising at least 0.05% of each patient's repertoire. Thirteen age-matched healthy donor repertoires from immuneACCESS were used as controls for clonality. TCRdb's version of the immuneACCESS table is confined to in-frame rearrangements and falls short of the full clone set. An unresolved V gene accounts for under half of the shortfall where checked; the remainder is of unknown origin. V and J calls plus clone size are reproduced from that table; the DNA served to infer D and trimming. This sample has about 140,000 clones in its table, and 60% to 85% of those were observed once. Under 35% of the sample lies in the top ten.

This entry is derived from a study of cytotoxic CD8 clonotypes in ibrutinib-treated CLL (dated by TCRdb to the early 2020s). In the study overall: In this cohort, about 16 patients were treatment-naive and 11 to 12 were relapsed/refractory, while about 17 had unmutated IGHV. Samples at response were collected after a median of about twelve months of treatment, with a range of about 6 to 36 months. Cryopreserved peripheral blood mononuclear cells were collected before treatment, at response, and at either disease progression or sustained remission. Partial responses were observed in about 25 patients and complete responses in 2; after a median follow-up of 68 months, remission was maintained in some 14 patients and progression was observed in approximately twelve. Every remission and progressive disease sample was obtained while ibrutinib was still being received by the patients. Samples averaged around 280,000 productive templates and 90,000 to 100,000 productive rearrangements. Longitudinal samples were obtainable from 26 of the 86 participants in the trial. Points the paper makes about the study in general: Public clonotypes were rare and either shrank or stayed stable during treatment, and the rise in clonality at ibrutinib response reflected expansion of private clonotypes. At baseline, clonality was higher than in age-matched healthy donors and showed a strong correlation with circulating CD8+ T-cell counts. At ibrutinib response clonality went up, during sustained remission it held steady, and at progression it dropped back toward baseline. Sampling times were not matched between sustained-remission and progressing patients, and lymph node repertoires were not studied.

The intended sense of this specimen's time point label: approximately eleven months on ibrutinib. Around 2 micrograms of genomic DNA were extracted from cryopreserved PBMCs for TCR beta library preparation. Longitudinal blood samples from CLL patients receiving ibrutinib monotherapy were subjected to high-throughput TCR beta sequencing. The patients took part in an open-label, single-center phase 2 trial of ibrutinib monotherapy. From V the trimming removes 5 bases and from J it removes 0 bases, while the gene matches leave 5 bases of the junction unaccounted for. CDR1 and CDR2 were assigned from the germline V gene as SGHRS and YFSETQ. The CDR3 starts with the cysteine, ends with the phenylalanine, and has 15 residues. Only the CDR3 part of the read is kept: 45 bases, read in frame from the first base.

Source: PBMCs, taken after 12 months of ibrutinib treatment. This clonotype originated in a human donor with chronic lymphocytic leukemia. Here the chain combines TRBV5-1 and TRBJ1-5; TRBD1 aligns with 7 central bases. The CDR3 protein is CASRDRFPSNQPQHF. The DNA sequence is as follows: TGCGCCAGCAGGGACAGGTTCCCTAGCAATCAGCCCCAGCATTTT.